Below are 27 T cell receptor beta chains sequenced from a single sample in a study of T-cell memory formation after mild COVID-19. TCRdb reanalysed the 5' RACE reads using MiXCR and keeps one entry per CDR3 protein. This sample carries 310,000 or so distinct CDR3 sequences, approximately 15% of them seen once, and the ten largest clones take roughly a fifth. Sample: PBMCs or a T cell subset sorted from them (not recorded which). These receptors all stem from a man younger than 35 who had mild COVID-19 (a few samples of this study predate the infection). Cell type and time point are not known.

This clonotype occurred a few times. V is TRBV4-1 and J is TRBJ1-1; TRBD1 agrees at 8 bases. This CDR3 is built from 14 residues. Germline V lookup: CDR1 MGHRA, CDR2 YSYEKL. V lost 1 base and J lost 9; bases outside the gene matches: 7. The CDR3, as DNA: TGCGCCAGCAGCCAAGCAGGGGGCGTGAATAAAGCTTTCTTT. Translation: CASSQAGGVNKAFF.

The chain has TRBV9 and TRBJ2-3, with 8 bases that match TRBD2. V shed 2 bases and J 0 bases; nucleotides not matched to a gene: 8. CDR1 SGDLS and CDR2 YYNGEE come from the germline V gene. This CDR3 has 17 amino acids. As DNA, the CDR3 is TGTGCCAGCAGCGTTGCGGGGGGCACATCTAGCACAGATACGCAGTATTTT. It specifies CASSVAGGTSSTDTQYF.

The chain is built from TRBV29-1 and TRBJ1-1, with TRBD1 matching 7 bases. V shed 5 bases, J shed 5 bases, and the junction held 5 bases outside the gene matches. The CDR3 has 12 amino acids. In germline, CDR1 is SQVTM, CDR2 ANQGSEA. The CDR3 region has the DNA TGCAGCGTTTCCACAGGGGAGACTGAAGCTTTCTTT. As protein: CSVSTGETEAFF. The full variable domain, rest sourced from reference TRBV29-1 and TRBJ1-1, is SAVISQKPSRDICQRGTSLTIQCQVDSQVTMMFWYRQQPGQSLTLIATANQGSEATYESGFVIDKFPISRPNLTFSTLTVSNMSPEDSSIYLCSVSTGETEAFFGQGTRLTVV.

This clonotype has a handful of counts. The rearrangement joins TRBV10-3 to TRBJ2-1; D uncertain. The CDR3 loop spans 15 amino acids. From germline, CDR1 is ENHRY and CDR2 SYGVKD. V dropped 4 bases and J dropped 4 bases, with 14 bases sitting between them. CDR3 bases: TGTGCCATCAGTGTCGGGTTTGGGGAATACAATGAGCAGTTCTTC. This gives the protein CAISVGFGEYNEQFF.

V and J are TRBV20-1 and TRBJ2-7; either TRBD1 or TRBD2 may supply D (5 bases each). There are 14 residues in the CDR3. The V and J ends lost 5 bases and 0 bases respectively, with 14 bases between them. CDR1 is DFQATT, CDR2 SNEGSKA, per germline (reference sequence). The CDR3 here is CSAQGTHSSYEQYV. In DNA, the CDR3 is TGCAGTGCTCAAGGGACCCATAGCTCCTACGAGCAGTACGTC.

This chain joins TRBV5-1 and TRBJ2-2, with 8 bases fitting TRBD1. Germline CDR1 reads SGHRS; CDR2 reads YFSETQ. The CDR3 sequence is 15 residues long. The V and J ends lost 8 bases and 1 base, in that order; junction bases with no gene match: 7. This CDR3 is CASKTGTGNTGELFF. DNA for the CDR3: TGCGCCAGTAAAACCGGGACAGGGAACACCGGGGAGCTGTTTTTT. Full variable domain (missing parts from reference TRBV5-1 and TRBJ2-2): KAGVTQTPRYLIKTRGQQVTLSCSPISGHRSVSWYQQTPGQGLQFLFEYFSETQRNKGNFPGRFSGRQFSNSRSEMNVSTLELGDSALYLCASKTGTGNTGELFFGEGSRLTVL.

The genes are TRBV5-1 and TRBJ2-7; no clear D gene. V was clipped by 0 bases and J by 4 bases, with 23 bases between them. The CDR3 is made up of 18 amino acids. Germline CDR1 reads SGHRS; CDR2 reads YFSETQ. As DNA, the CDR3 is TGCGCCAGCAGCTTGGATCGCATCCTGGGCAGCCCTACTTACGAGCAGTACTTC. It codes for CASSLDRILGSPTYEQYF.

There are a few counts of this clonotype. The chain links TRBV12-3 or TRBV12-4 to TRBJ2-2, with D perhaps TRBD2 (5 bases). The CDR3 extends over 15 amino acids. V lost 2 bases and J lost 7, with 14 bases in between. CDR3 protein: CASSLRGSAVGELFF. The CDR3 region has the DNA TGTGCCAGCAGTTTACGAGGTAGCGCGGTCGGGGAGCTGTTTTTT.

The rearrangement uses TRBV4-1 and TRBJ2-2; 8 bases align to TRBD1. The CDR3 has 15 amino acids. Germline V lookup: CDR1 MGHRA, CDR2 YSYEKL. With 5 bases clipped from V and 4 bases from J, the junction kept 6 bases outside the gene matches. Written as DNA, the CDR3 is TGCGCCAGCAGCTACTGGACAGGGAGCACCGGGGAGCTGTTTTTT. Its protein is CASSYWTGSTGELFF.

This clonotype was observed a handful of times. The V and J genes are TRBV5-5 and TRBJ2-6; perhaps D is TRBD1 or TRBD2 (6 bases each). V was pared by 4 bases and J by 0 bases, with 20 bases between. The CDR3 length is 19 residues. Germline CDR1 and CDR2: SGHKS and YYEKEE (reference sequence). The CDR3 reads CASSPRRGDGRSGANVLTF. The CDR3 DNA reads as TGTGCCAGCAGCCCTAGAAGGGGGGACGGGCGCTCTGGGGCCAACGTCCTGACTTTC.

This clonotype appeared many times. This chain connects TRBV7-9 to TRBJ1-4; TRBD1 matches 10 bases. Germline trimming cut 1 base from V and 1 base from J; bases unmatched to any gene: 0. From germline, CDR1 is SEHNR and CDR2 FQNEAQ (reference sequence). CDR3 size: 16 residues. The CDR3 here is CASSLGDRGTNEKLFF. CDR3 DNA sequence: TGTGCCAGCAGCTTAGGGGACAGGGGAACTAATGAAAAACTGTTTTTT.

This clonotype was recorded at least ten times. The V call is TRBV7-9, the J call TRBJ2-5; 8 bases are a match to TRBD2. V dropped 5 bases and J dropped 3; count of bases not matched to a gene: 8. CDR1 SEHNR and CDR2 FQNEAQ come from the germline V gene (reference sequence). The CDR3 totals 15 residues. CDR3 in amino acids: CASSPTGGAKETQYF. In nucleotides, the CDR3 is TGTGCCAGCAGCCCAACGGGGGGGGCTAAAGAGACCCAGTACTTC.

This clonotype was observed many times. This chain joins TRBV7-9 and TRBJ2-3; D is perhaps TRBD1 or TRBD2 (5 bases each). The CDR3 runs to 14 residues. Per germline, CDR1 SEHNR and CDR2 FQNEAQ (reference sequence). The V and J ends lost 4 bases and 0 bases respectively, with 8 bases between them. The CDR3 nucleotides read TGTGCCAGCAGCTGGGACCTAAGCACAGATACGCAGTATTTT. Amino acids: CASSWDLSTDTQYF. Supplemented by reference TRBV7-9 and TRBJ2-3, the full variable domain reads DTGVSQNPRHKITKRGQNVTFRCDPISEHNRLYWYRQTLGQGPEFLTYFQNEAQLEKSRLLSDRFSAERPKGSFSTLEIQRTEQGDSAMYLCASSWDLSTDTQYFGPGTRLTVL.

There are a few counts of this clonotype. The rearrangement links TRBV3-1 to TRBJ1-6, with 7 positions matching TRBD1. The V segment lost 7 bases and the J segment 6 bases; nucleotides outside the gene matches: 9. CDR3 length equals 15 residues. Per the germline V gene, CDR1 is LGHDT and CDR2 is YNNKEL (reference sequence). CDR3 DNA sequence: TGTGCCAGCACACCTACTTGGGACAGTAATTCACCCCTCCACTTT. It translates to CASTPTWDSNSPLHF.

V usage is TRBV5-5 and J usage is TRBJ2-6; 9 bases align to TRBD2. The CDR3 sequence is 18 residues long. With 4 bases clipped from V and 0 bases from J, the junction kept 8 bases outside the gene matches. Germline-derived CDR1 and CDR2 are SGHKS and YYEKEE (reference sequence). The CDR3 bases are TGTGCCAGCAGCCCCCGACTAGCGGAGAGCTCTGGGGCCAACGTCCTGACTTTC. Its translation is CASSPRLAESSGANVLTF.

This clonotype was seen only a few times. This chain connects TRBV12-3 or TRBV12-4 to TRBJ1-5; no definite D call. There are 14 residues in the CDR3. V lost 6 bases and J 5 bases, leaving 14 bases between the germline ends. The CDR3 DNA reads TGTGCCAGCAGCCAGGCCACACCGTATCAGCCCCAGCATTTT. Its protein product is CASSQATPYQPQHF.

This clonotype was picked up many times. This sequence joins TRBV24-1 and TRBJ2-3; maybe TRBD1 (6 bases). This CDR3 region has 14 residues. V lost 4 bases and J 2 bases, leaving 9 bases between the germline ends. Per the germline V gene, CDR1 is KGHDR and CDR2 is SFDVKD. The CDR3 region has the DNA TGTGCCACCAGTGACCGACAGGCCACAGATACGCAGTATTTT. Translated: CATSDRQATDTQYF.

This chain joins TRBV4-1 and TRBJ1-5; tentatively, D is TRBD1 (6 bases). Germline lookup yields CDR1 MGHRA and CDR2 YSYEKL. Trimming took 4 bases from V and 6 from J, leaving 19 bases between them. The CDR3 has 16 amino acids. Here the CDR3 reads CASSRGMTGQSQPQHF. For the CDR3, the DNA is TGCGCCAGCAGCCGAGGGATGACAGGTCAAAGTCAGCCCCAGCATTTT.

The rearrangement joins TRBV9 to TRBJ2-3; TRBD2 is a possible D gene (7 bases). There are 15 residues in the CDR3. The germline V gene has CDR1 SGDLS and CDR2 YYNGEE. V was shortened by 3 bases and J by 9 bases, with 20 bases between the two germline ends. The CDR3 DNA is TGTGCCAGCAGCGCCGATTGGAGGGGGGGGTTAACGCAGTATTTT. Its translation is CASSADWRGGLTQYF.

This clonotype was observed many times. The rearrangement links TRBV6-5 to TRBJ1-1; a weak D match, TRBD1 (5 bases). The CDR3 has 13 amino acids. Trimming cost V 6 bases and J 4 bases, with 12 bases left between them. Germline lookup yields CDR1 MNHEY and CDR2 SVGAGI. The CDR3 spells CASSDSGGTEAFF. DNA of the CDR3: TGTGCCAGCAGCGATTCTGGGGGCACTGAAGCTTTCTTT.

V gene TRBV29-1 combines with J gene TRBJ2-7, with D tentatively TRBD1 (5 bases). The CDR3 is 14 amino acids. The V end was cut by 6 bases, the J end by 0 bases, with 15 bases between. The V gene's germline CDR1 is SQVTM and CDR2 ANQGSEA. CDR3 coding DNA: TGCAGCGTGGGTGGGTACAGGAACTCCTACGAGCAGTACTTC. Its translation is CSVGGYRNSYEQYF.

This clonotype has only a few counts. V is TRBV7-9 and J is TRBJ2-1; 8 bases are shared with TRBD1. With 7 bases clipped from V and 12 bases from J, the junction kept 14 bases outside the gene matches. CDR3 length: 14 amino acids. Germline CDR1 SEHNR, CDR2 FQNEAQ (reference sequence). CDR3 region: CASTHTDREFGQFF. Here the CDR3 DNA reads TGTGCCAGCACCCACACGGACAGGGAATTTGGGCAGTTCTTC.

This chain joins TRBV29-1 and TRBJ2-3, with unresolved D. Germline CDR1 and CDR2: SQVTM and ANQGSEA. Trimming left V 7 bases short and J 1 base short, with 15 bases between. CDR3 length: 14 residues. The CDR3 DNA reads TGCAGCGCCCCCAGAACTATCGGCACAGATACGCAGTATTTT. This codes for CSAPRTIGTDTQYF.

This clonotype was observed a handful of times. This chain links TRBV12-3 or TRBV12-4 with TRBJ2-2; D not resolved. Trimming stripped 2 bases from V and 6 bases from J, with 4 bases between. CDR3 length equals 12 residues. This CDR3 reads CASSLRPGELFF. The DNA of the CDR3 is TGTGCCAGCAGTTTAAGGCCCGGGGAGCTGTTTTTT.

The chain is built from TRBV20-1 and TRBJ2-4; 8 bases are shared with TRBD1. The CDR3 runs to 10 residues. V trimming: 5 bases; J trimming: 15 bases; junction bases outside the gene matches: 6. Germline CDR1 is DFQATT and CDR2 is SNEGSKA (reference sequence). CDR3 bases: TGCAGTGCTGAGGGACAGGCTTTGTACTTC. Translation gives CSAEGQALYF.

The table lists this clonotype with many counts. The V and J genes are TRBV6-5 and TRBJ2-6; the D is unclear. Germline CDR1 and CDR2: MNHEY and SVGAGI. The CDR3 spans 15 residues. Trimming shortened V by 5 bases and J by 1 base, and 9 bases separated the two germline ends. The CDR3 nucleotides read TGTGCCAGCAGTCCCCTCGGGTCTGGGGCCAACGTCCTGACTTTC. It translates to CASSPLGSGANVLTF.

This clonotype has only a few counts. This sequence joins TRBV7-2 and TRBJ2-2, with a tentative D call TRBD2 (5 bases). The CDR3 is made up of 13 amino acids. The ends were cut back, 5 bases at V and 7 bases at J, with 11 bases in the middle. The germline V gene encodes CDR1 SGHTA and CDR2 FQGNSA. In nucleotides, the CDR3 is TGTGCCAGCAGCCCGGGGAGAGGCGGGGAGCTGTTTTTT. Residues: CASSPGRGGELFF.